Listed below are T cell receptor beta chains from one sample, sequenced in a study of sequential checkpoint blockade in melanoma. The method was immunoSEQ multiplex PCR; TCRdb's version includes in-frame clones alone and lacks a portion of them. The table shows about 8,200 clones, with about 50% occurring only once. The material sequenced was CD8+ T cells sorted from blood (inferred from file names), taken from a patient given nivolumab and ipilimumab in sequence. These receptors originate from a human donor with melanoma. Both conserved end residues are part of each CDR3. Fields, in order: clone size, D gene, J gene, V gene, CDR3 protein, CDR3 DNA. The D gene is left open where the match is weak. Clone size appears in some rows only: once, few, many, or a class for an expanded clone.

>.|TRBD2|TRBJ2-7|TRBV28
CASSQGLAEYEQYF
TGTGCCAGCAGTCAGGGACTAGCAGAATACGAGCAGTACTTC
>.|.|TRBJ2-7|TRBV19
CASSATGTYFTPYF
TGTGCCAGTAGCGCAACCGGGACATACTTTACCCCATACTTC
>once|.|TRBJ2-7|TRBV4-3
CASSQGSGYEQYF
TGCGCCAGCAGCCAAGGATCCGGGTACGAGCAGTACTTC
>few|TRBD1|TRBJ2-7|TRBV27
CASSYSTGYEQYF
TGTGCCAGCAGTTACTCGACAGGGTACGAGCAGTACTTC
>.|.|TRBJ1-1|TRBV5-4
CASSLSTEAFF
TGTGCCAGCAGCTTGTCAACTGAAGCTTTCTTT
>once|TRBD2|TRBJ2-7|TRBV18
CASSNSGGSYEQYF
TGTGCCAGCTCAAATAGCGGGGGATCCTACGAGCAGTACTTC
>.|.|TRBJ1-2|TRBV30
CACNDRSYYGYTF
TGTGCCTGCAACGACAGGTCTTACTATGGCTACACCTTC
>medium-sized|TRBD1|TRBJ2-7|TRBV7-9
CASSFSGQGYEQYF
TGTGCCAGCAGCTTCTCGGGACAGGGCTACGAGCAGTACTTC
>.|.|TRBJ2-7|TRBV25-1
CASSESHEQYF
TGTGCCAGCAGTGAAAGCCACGAGCAGTACTTC
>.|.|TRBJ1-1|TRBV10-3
CAIRGGDTEAFF
TGTGCCATCAGAGGGGGGGACACTGAAGCTTTCTTT
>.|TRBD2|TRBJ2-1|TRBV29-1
CSFCSGDSSYNEQFF
TGCAGCTTCTGTAGCGGGGATAGCTCCTACAATGAGCAGTTCTTC
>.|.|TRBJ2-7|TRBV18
CASSVSGQNSYEQYF
TGTGCCAGCTCAGTTTCGGGACAAAATTCCTACGAGCAGTACTTC
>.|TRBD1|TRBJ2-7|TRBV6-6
CASGPNRGSEQYF
TGTGCCAGCGGCCCCAACAGGGGATCCGAGCAGTACTTC
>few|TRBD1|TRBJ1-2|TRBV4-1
CASSQTGGAYGYTF
TGCGCCAGCAGCCAGACAGGGGGGGCCTATGGCTACACCTTC
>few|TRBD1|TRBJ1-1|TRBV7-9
CASSADRETDTEAFF
TGTGCCAGCAGCGCCGACAGGGAGACGGACACTGAAGCTTTCTTT
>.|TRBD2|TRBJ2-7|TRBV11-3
CASSGLGYEQYF
TGTGCCAGCAGCGGACTAGGGTACGAGCAGTACTTC